This TCR beta chain was retrieved from a study of blood T cell repertoires in COVID-19. On the study more broadly: Collection of acute and convalescent COVID-19 samples took place in the United States, Italy and Spain. T cells, B-cell-depleted T cells, or PBMCs supplied cDNA or gDNA.

Germline lookup yields CDR1 MNHEY and CDR2 SVGEGT. The CDR3 has 16 amino acids. V gave up 1 base and J gave up 5 bases; unmatched junction bases: 10. Original processing methods: Amplified reference gene primers provided the basis for estimating nucleated cell counts. The assay was immunoSEQ multiplex PCR, and TCRdb's table has in-frame clones only and misses some. Clone size and V and J calls were adopted from that table, with D and trimming inferred from the DNA. The sample contains some 370,000 clones, around 87% of which appear only once. The sample comprised peripheral blood. The source of this sequence is a young man with active or convalescent COVID-19. The chain combines TRBV6-2 or TRBV6-3 with TRBJ1-2; 7 nucleotides agree with TRBD1. CDR3 sequence: CASSYLGQTKNYGYTF. The CDR3 DNA is TGTGCCAGCAGTTACTTGGGACAGACCAAGAATTATGGCTACACCTTC.